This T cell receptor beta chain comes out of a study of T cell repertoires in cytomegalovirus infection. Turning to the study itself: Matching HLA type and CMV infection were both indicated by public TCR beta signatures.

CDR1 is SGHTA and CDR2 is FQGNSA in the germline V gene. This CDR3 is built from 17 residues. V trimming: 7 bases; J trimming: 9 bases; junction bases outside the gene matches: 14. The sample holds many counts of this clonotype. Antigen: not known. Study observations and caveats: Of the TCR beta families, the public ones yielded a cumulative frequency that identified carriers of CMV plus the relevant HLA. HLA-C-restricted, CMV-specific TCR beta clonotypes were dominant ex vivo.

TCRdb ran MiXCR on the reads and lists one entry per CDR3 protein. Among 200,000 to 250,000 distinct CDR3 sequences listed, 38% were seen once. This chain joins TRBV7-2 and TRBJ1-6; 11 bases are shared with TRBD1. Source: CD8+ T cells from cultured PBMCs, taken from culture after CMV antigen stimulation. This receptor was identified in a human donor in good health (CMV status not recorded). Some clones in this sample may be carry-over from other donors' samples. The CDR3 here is CASTLRLLDRGRSPLHF. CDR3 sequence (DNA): TGTGCCAGCACCCTCAGGTTGCTGGACAGGGGGCGTTCACCCCTCCACTTT.